These 15 T cell receptor beta chains share one sample of origin, sequenced in a study of blood T cell repertoires in COVID-19. Using immunoSEQ multiplex PCR, the repertoire was profiled, and TCRdb retains in-frame clones only, with some absent. The sample yields about 110,000 clones, 84% seen once. Material: peripheral blood. These receptors came from a human donor in a cohort sampled during active COVID-19.

V gene TRBV6-5 combines with J gene TRBJ1-5; 8 bases line up with TRBD1. Trimming removed 8 bases from V and 9 bases from J; junction bases left unmatched: 9. CDR1 is MNHEY, CDR2 SVGAGI, per germline. This CDR3 has 13 residues. The CDR3 region is CASGRTGRVPQHF. The CDR3, as DNA: TGTGCCAGCGGGAGGACAGGGAGGGTGCCCCAGCATTTT.

This clone occurred a few times. Here the CDR3 DNA reads TGCGCCAGCAGCCAAGTGAACCCGGGGGGTGAAAAACTGTTTTTT. Amino acids: CASSQVNPGGEKLFF. The chain links TRBV4-3 to TRBJ1-4; a weak D match, TRBD1 (5 bases). This CDR3 is built from 15 residues. V was pared by 1 base and J by 7 bases, with 13 bases between. Germline-derived CDR1 and CDR2 are LGHNA and YSLEER.

The V and J genes are TRBV4-3 and TRBJ1-1; TRBD1 agrees at 11 bases. This CDR3 region has 16 residues. Germline CDR1 and CDR2: LGHNA and YSLEER. The V segment lost 3 bases and the J segment 11 bases; nucleotides outside the gene matches: 14. The chain's CDR3 is CASSQGRSGTGGSAFF. The CDR3 bases are TGCGCCAGCAGCCAGGGGAGAAGCGGGACAGGGGGGTCGGCTTTCTTT.

The chain's CDR3 is CASSQTTGFVTEAFF. For the CDR3, the DNA is TGCGCCAGCAGCCAGACCACGGGGTTCGTCACTGAAGCTTTCTTT. This sequence joins TRBV4-1 and TRBJ1-1; D not resolved. In germline, CDR1 is MGHRA, CDR2 YSYEKL. The CDR3 is 15 amino acids. The germline V and J ends were trimmed by 3 bases and 4 bases, with 15 bases remaining between them.

This chain links TRBV19 with TRBJ1-1, with unresolved D. The CDR3 length is 15 residues. Germline-derived CDR1 and CDR2 are LNHDA and SQIVND (reference sequence). Trimming took off 1 base at V and 1 base at J, with 10 bases between the two ends. CDR3 in DNA: TGTGCCAGTAGTATAGTTGGCGGGCGGAACACTGAAGCTTTCTTT. Translating gives CASSIVGGRNTEAFF.

This chain uses TRBV7-3 with TRBJ2-3; weak D call: TRBD2 (7 bases). Trimming took off 2 bases at V and 1 base at J, with 16 bases between the two ends. CDR1 and CDR2 (germline): SGHTA, FQGTGA. The length of the CDR3 is 17 residues. CDR3 sequence: CASSLSGGRIRTDTQYF. The DNA of the CDR3 is TGTGCCAGCAGCTTATCCGGGGGGCGGATACGCACAGATACGCAGTATTTT.

The chain has TRBV5-6 and TRBJ1-2; 9 bases fit TRBD1. The CDR3 loop spans 16 amino acids. The V segment lost 4 bases and the J segment 7 bases; nucleotides outside the gene matches: 14. Germline CDR1 reads SGHDT; CDR2 reads YYEEEE. The CDR3 coding sequence is TGTGCCAGCAGCAGCGACCGGGACAGGGAAACGAGTGGCTACACCTTC. Translated: CASSSDRDRETSGYTF.

The V and J genes are TRBV19 and TRBJ2-3; D is undetermined. V was cut by 3 bases and J by 5 bases, with 9 bases left in between. Germline V lookup: CDR1 LNHDA, CDR2 SQIVND (reference sequence). The CDR3 spans 13 residues. The CDR3 reads CASSMGWVDTQYF. CDR3 in DNA: TGTGCCAGTAGTATGGGCTGGGTAGATACGCAGTATTTT. The full variable domain, its missing parts supplied by reference TRBV19 and TRBJ2-3, is DGGITQSPKYLFRKEGQNVTLSCEQNLNHDAMYWYRQDPGQGLRLIYYSQIVNDFQKGDIAEGYSVSREKKESFPLTVTSAQKNPTAFYLCASSMGWVDTQYFGPGTRLTVL.

CDR3 in amino acids: CASSPLTLSSYNEQFF. DNA for the CDR3: TGTGCCAGCAGTCCGCTTACTCTAAGCTCCTACAATGAGCAGTTCTTC. This chain connects TRBV28 to TRBJ2-1; no firm D call. The ends were cut back, 5 bases at V and 0 bases at J, with 14 bases in the middle. The germline CDR1 and CDR2 sequences are MDHEN and SYDVKM. The CDR3 length is 16 residues. The full variable domain, with the rest looked up from reference TRBV28 and TRBJ2-1, is DVKVTQSSRYLVKRTGEKVFLECVQDMDHENMFWYRQDPGLGLRLIYFSYDVKMKEKGDIPEGYSVSREKKERFSLILESASTNQTSMYLCASSPLTLSSYNEQFFGPGTRLTVL.

This clone was counted a single time. The V and J genes are TRBV5-1 and TRBJ2-1; 10 bases fit TRBD2. Germline CDR1 and CDR2: SGHRS and YFSETQ. This CDR3 is built from 19 residues. The junction had 10 bases not matched to a gene; V was cut back by 1 base and J by 0 bases. The CDR3 DNA follows: TGCGCCAGCAGCTTGCAGACTAGCGGGCCCACGAGCTCCTACAATGAGCAGTTCTTC. Its protein product is CASSLQTSGPTSSYNEQFF.

This clone was recorded a few times. V and J are TRBV7-3 and TRBJ1-1; D remains ambiguous. Trimming cost V 1 base and J 1 base, with 4 bases left between them. Germline CDR1 SGHTA, CDR2 FQGTGA. CDR3 size: 13 residues. The CDR3 here is CASSLKQNTEAFF. CDR3 sequence (DNA): TGTGCCAGCAGCTTAAAACAGAACACTGAAGCTTTCTTT.

V usage is TRBV19 and J usage is TRBJ2-3; perhaps TRBD2 as D (6 bases). Germline values: CDR1 LNHDA, CDR2 SQIVND (reference sequence). The CDR3 loop spans 16 amino acids. V was cut by 6 bases and J by 8 bases, with 24 bases left in between. The CDR3 region is CASSPSPEVRGGTQYF. As DNA, the CDR3 is TGTGCCAGTAGCCCTTCCCCGGAGGTGCGGGGAGGTACGCAGTATTTT.

V usage is TRBV24-1 and J usage is TRBJ1-5, with D possibly being TRBD1 (5 bases). The CDR3 sequence is 16 residues long. Deletions cut 2 bases from V and 0 bases from J, with 10 bases between. Germline CDR1 is KGHDR and CDR2 is SFDVKD. The CDR3 region is CATSDSPGNSNQPQHF. The CDR3 coding sequence is TGTGCCACCAGTGATTCCCCAGGGAATAGCAATCAGCCCCAGCATTTT.

J is TRBJ2-5 and V is TRBV19; 14 bases are shared with TRBD2. CDR3 length: 14 amino acids. V lost 8 bases, J lost 5 bases, and 4 bases stayed unmatched. Germline CDR1 is LNHDA and CDR2 is SQIVND (reference sequence). CDR3 residues: CASQGLAGAETQYF. The CDR3 coding sequence is TGTGCCAGTCAGGGACTAGCGGGAGCGGAGACCCAGTACTTC. Based on the CDR3 plus reference TRBV19 and TRBJ2-5, the full variable domain is DGGITQSPKYLFRKEGQNVTLSCEQNLNHDAMYWYRQDPGQGLRLIYYSQIVNDFQKGDIAEGYSVSREKKESFPLTVTSAQKNPTAFYLCASQGLAGAETQYFGPGTRLLVL.

The chain recombines TRBV6-1 with TRBJ1-2; 9 bases are shared with TRBD1. The CDR3 spans 14 residues. The germline V gene has CDR1 MNHNS and CDR2 SASEGT. The junction had 5 bases not matched to a gene; V was cut back by 1 base and J by 8 bases. CDR3 protein: CASSEVGQGRGYTF. The CDR3 DNA reads as TGTGCCAGCAGTGAAGTGGGACAGGGACGCGGCTACACCTTC.